This entry lists 16 T cell receptor beta chains sequenced from one sample in a study of T cell responses to AZD1222 COVID-19 vaccine. Some clones are missing from TCRdb's copy, which holds only in-frame ones; the method was immunoSEQ multiplex PCR. This table has around 150,000 clones, around 89% appearing once. The starting material was peripheral blood, obtained on day 0 of MenACWY control vaccination. These receptors all stem from an adult in good health.

The rearrangement links TRBV11-3 to TRBJ1-3, with a possible D match to TRBD1 (5 bases). Germline V lookup: CDR1 SGHNT, CDR2 YENEEA. Trimming took 2 bases from V and 0 from J, leaving 14 bases between them. CDR3 length: 17 amino acids. CDR3 residues: CASSLRPTDYSGNTIYF. CDR3 DNA: TGTGCCAGCAGCTTACGCCCGACAGATTACTCTGGAAACACCATATATTTT.

The chain carries TRBV6-6 and TRBJ2-2, with D hard to call. This CDR3 is 13 amino acids long. Trimming took 7 bases from V and 5 from J, leaving 11 bases between them. Germline assignment: CDR1 MNHNY and CDR2 SVGAGI (reference sequence). The CDR3 protein is CASKDSKTGELFF. The CDR3 bases are TGTGCCAGCAAGGATAGCAAGACCGGGGAGCTGTTTTTT.

The chain is built from TRBV29-1 and TRBJ2-5; TRBD2 is a possible D gene (5 bases). This CDR3 contains 11 residues. CDR1 SQVTM and CDR2 ANQGSEA come from the germline V gene. Trimming shortened V by 4 bases and J by 5 bases, and 8 bases separated the two germline ends. The CDR3 here is CSVGGIETQYF. The CDR3 DNA is TGCAGCGTTGGAGGGATTGAGACCCAGTACTTC.

As concerns this clone: One end of the junction fails to match germline, which may point to a read error. V gene TRBV7-7 combines with J gene TRBJ2-7, with TRBD1 matching 11 bases. The CDR3 is 15 residues long. Germline CDR1 and CDR2: SSHAT and FNYEAQ (reference sequence). The CDR3, as DNA: TGTGCTAGCAGCCGTCGGACAGGGGGCTTGAGGGAGCAGTACTTC. Translated: CASSRRTGGLREQYF. The whole variable domain, filled in from reference TRBV7-7 and TRBJ2-7, reads GAGVSQSPRYKVTKRGQDVTLRCDPISSHATLYWYQQALGQGPEFLTYFNYEAQPDKSGLPSDRFSAERPEGSISTLTIQRTEQRDSAMYRCASSRRTGGLREQYFGPGTRLTVT.

CDR3 sequence (DNA): TGTGCCAGCAGTTACCTGGGTAATGGCTACACCTTC. Translation gives CASSYLGNGYTF. This chain joins TRBV6-5 and TRBJ1-2; no definite D call. Germline CDR1 is MNHEY and CDR2 is SVGAGI. V was clipped by 2 bases and J by 6 bases, with 7 bases between them. The CDR3 contains 12 residues.

The chain uses TRBV6-1 and TRBJ2-3; 14 nucleotides agree with TRBD2. Germline values: CDR1 MNHNS, CDR2 SASEGT. The CDR3 runs to 18 residues. The V and J ends lost 3 bases and 0 bases, in that order; junction bases with no gene match: 5. For the CDR3, the DNA is TGTGCCAGCAGTGACGGGACTAGCGGGGGACCTAGCACAGATACGCAGTATTTT. Translating gives CASSDGTSGGPSTDTQYF.

The CDR3 reads CASSVWVNDEQYF. CDR3 DNA sequence: TGTGCCAGCAGCGTTTGGGTTAACGACGAGCAGTACTTC. The chain recombines TRBV9 with TRBJ2-7; D is undetermined. Germline CDR1 is SGDLS and CDR2 is YYNGEE. V lost 2 bases and J lost 5, with 11 bases in between. The CDR3 has 13 residues.

In its sample, this clone was seen once. This chain links TRBV3-1 (or the pseudogene TRBV3-2) with TRBJ2-5; tentatively, D is TRBD1 (5 bases). The V and J ends lost 2 bases and 5 bases respectively, with 9 bases between them. The germline CDR1 and CDR2 sequences are LGHDT and YNNKEL (reference sequence). This CDR3 comprises 13 residues. CDR3 protein: CASSQMTVETQYF. The CDR3 DNA reads as TGTGCCAGCAGCCAAATGACAGTTGAGACCCAGTACTTC.

This chain connects TRBV5-5 to TRBJ2-2; TRBD2 aligns across 8 bases. Germline V CDR1 and CDR2: SGHKS, YYEKEE (reference sequence). V was clipped by 2 bases and J by 5 bases; unmatched bases: 5. The CDR3 is made up of 15 amino acids. In DNA, the CDR3 is TGTGCCAGCAGCTTCCGACTAGCGCAGACCGGGGAGCTGTTTTTT. Translated: CASSFRLAQTGELFF.

The rearrangement links TRBV9 to TRBJ1-6; 8 bases agree with TRBD1. From germline, CDR1 is SGDLS and CDR2 YYNGEE. The ends lost 0 bases at V and 7 bases at J; junction bases unmatched: 0. CDR3 size: 14 residues. The CDR3, as DNA: TGTGCCAGCAGCGTAGCAGGGGGCAATTCACCCCTCCACTTT. It encodes CASSVAGGNSPLHF. Looking up the rest from reference TRBV9 and TRBJ1-6 gives the full variable domain: DSGVTQTPKHLITATGQRVTLRCSPRSGDLSVYWYQQSLDQGLQFLIQYYNGEERAKGNILERFSAQQFPDLHSELNLSSLELGDSALYFCASSVAGGNSPLHFGNGTRLTVT.

V and J are TRBV30 and TRBJ1-2; tentatively, D is TRBD1 (5 bases). Germline-derived CDR1 and CDR2 are GTSNPN and SVGIG (reference sequence). Trimming removed 0 bases at V and 2 bases at J, with 10 bases between. This CDR3 is built from 14 residues. The CDR3 region is CAWSVRQGNYGYTF. CDR3 DNA sequence: TGTGCCTGGAGTGTACGTCAGGGAAACTATGGCTACACCTTC.

On this clone: One end of the junction varies from germline; a read error may be responsible. The gene calls are TRBV7-7 and TRBJ2-3, with 8 positions matching TRBD1. Germline V gives CDR1 SSHAT, CDR2 FNYEAQ (reference sequence). CDR3 length equals 20 residues. CDR3 sequence reads: CASSPRPGTTGTGCTDTQYF. The CDR3 region has the DNA TGTGCTAGCAGCCCTAGGCCCGGAACTACCGGGACAGGATGCACAGATACGCAGTATTTT.

This clone turned up a few times. The J gene is TRBJ1-5, the V gene TRBV7-9; D is perhaps TRBD1 (6 bases). Looked up from germline, CDR1 is SEHNR and CDR2 is FQNEAQ (reference sequence). The CDR3 length is 15 residues. V lost 1 base and J 1 base, leaving 8 bases between the germline ends. CDR3 coding DNA: TGTGCCAGCAGCTTAGGGGGACACAGCAATCAGCCCCAGCATTTT. Translated, it gives CASSLGGHSNQPQHF.

This chain links TRBV27 with TRBJ1-1, with TRBD1 identical over 7 bases. With V trimmed by 0 bases and J by 0 bases, 7 bases remained unmatched. From germline, CDR1 is MNHEY and CDR2 SMNVEV (reference sequence). The CDR3 is 17 residues long. The CDR3 nucleotides read TGTGCCAGCAGTTTATCGGTCGGACAGGAGATGAACACTGAAGCTTTCTTT. Encoded protein: CASSLSVGQEMNTEAFF.

The genes are TRBV3-1 (or the pseudogene TRBV3-2) and TRBJ1-2; D gene uncertain. The CDR3 consists of 14 residues. Germline V gene lookup returns CDR1 LGHDT and CDR2 YNNKEL (reference sequence). V gave up 0 bases and J gave up 7 bases, with 12 bases separating them. This CDR3 is CASSQESWEGGYTF. The CDR3 DNA is TGTGCCAGCAGCCAAGAAAGTTGGGAGGGTGGCTACACCTTC.

The chain is built from TRBV25-1 and TRBJ2-7; 11 nucleotides match TRBD1. J lost 3 bases, V lost 3 bases, and 1 base had no gene match. The germline V gene encodes CDR1 MGHDK and CDR2 SYGVNS. The CDR3 length is 14 residues. The CDR3 spells CASSEGQGGYEQYF. The CDR3 coding sequence is TGTGCCAGCAGTGAGGGACAGGGGGGCTACGAGCAGTACTTC.